This T cell receptor beta chain was identified during a study of T cells after yellow fever vaccination. General observations from the study: Abundant contaminating clonotypes from the bulk population could appear in FACS-sorted repertoires.

TCRdb re-called the 5' RACE reads with MiXCR, one entry per CDR3 protein. The table has 610,000 or so distinct CDR3 sequences, roughly an eighth seen once; the top ten hold 14% to 15%. Per the germline V gene, CDR1 is DFQATT and CDR2 is SNEGSKA (reference sequence). Trimming left V 8 bases short and J 0 bases short, with 9 bases between. The CDR3 length is 12 residues. This clonotype appeared a few times. Its antigen remains unidentified. The sample here was PBMCs, taken on the day of the yellow fever booster vaccination. The source of this sequence is a man under 40 who received the YFV17D yellow fever vaccine. V usage is TRBV20-1 and J usage is TRBJ2-3; D not resolved. The CDR3: CSLENSTDTQYF. Written as DNA, the CDR3 is TGCAGTCTAGAGAATAGCACAGATACGCAGTATTTT.